Presented here are 32 T cell receptor beta chains from one specimen sequenced in a study of blood T cell repertoires in COVID-19. The protocol was immunoSEQ multiplex PCR, while the TCRdb copy is restricted to in-frame clones and leaves out a portion. In the table there are hundreds of thousands of clones, 75% to 90% of which are singletons. Sample: peripheral blood. The receptors were sampled from a woman in her thirties with active or convalescent COVID-19.

The CDR3 DNA is TGTGCCAGTAGTATTTTCAGTGTCGGGGCGCGGGGAGGAAACACCATATATTTT. Translated: CASSIFSVGARGGNTIYF. The V and J genes are TRBV19 and TRBJ1-3; possible D gene TRBD1, 5 bases. The CDR3 runs to 18 residues. The V end lost 3 bases, the J end lost 4 bases, and 22 bases lay between the germline ends. Germline V gene data show CDR1 as LNHDA and CDR2 as SQIVND (reference sequence).

This clone was recorded a few times. The chain links TRBV9 to TRBJ1-6; TRBD1 might be the D (6 bases). Per the germline V gene, CDR1 is SGDLS and CDR2 is YYNGEE. The CDR3 extends over 15 amino acids. The V and J ends lost 2 bases and 7 bases respectively, with 13 bases between them. DNA for the CDR3: TGTGCCAGCAGCGTGTCAGGGGCCCAAAATTCACCCCTCCACTTT. Amino acids: CASSVSGAQNSPLHF.

This chain joins TRBV20-1 and TRBJ2-7; possible D gene TRBD1, 6 bases. Germline V gene lookup returns CDR1 DFQATT and CDR2 SNEGSKA (reference sequence). This CDR3 contains 15 residues. Trimming took 3 bases from V and 0 from J, leaving 15 bases between them. The CDR3 here is CSASSSTRGSYEQYF. The DNA of the CDR3 is TGCAGTGCTAGTTCATCAACCAGGGGCTCCTACGAGCAGTACTTC.

CDR3 loop: CASSQITGTSVHNEQFF. The CDR3 nucleotides are TGTGCCAGCAGCCAAATAACCGGGACTAGCGTTCACAATGAGCAGTTCTTC. The chain is built from TRBV3-1 (or the pseudogene TRBV3-2) and TRBJ2-1; 10 bases are shared with TRBD2. CDR1 is LGHDT and CDR2 is YNNKEL in the germline V gene (reference sequence). The CDR3 is 17 residues long. Trimming at V came to 2 bases and at J to 5 bases, leaving 9 bases not matched to a gene.

A single count supports this clone. The V and J genes are TRBV7-8 and TRBJ2-5; TRBD2 aligns across 10 bases. The CDR3 runs 18 residues. Per germline, CDR1 SGHVS and CDR2 FQNEAQ. Germline trimming cut 2 bases from V and 1 base from J; bases unmatched to any gene: 10. Here the CDR3 DNA reads TGTGCCAGCAGCTTACGAAGATGGCTAGCGGGAGTCCAAGAGACCCAGTACTTC. It is translated as CASSLRRWLAGVQETQYF. The full variable domain, in which reference TRBV7-8 and TRBJ2-5 provide the parts outside the CDR3, is GAGVSQSPRYKVAKRGQDVALRCDPISGHVSLFWYQQALGQGPEFLTYFQNEAQLDKSGLPSDRFFAERPEGSVSTLKIQRTQQEDSAVYLCASSLRRWLAGVQETQYFGPGTRLLVL.

The count of this clone is one. The chain couples TRBV15 to TRBJ2-3, with 8 bases fitting TRBD1. V lost 6 bases, J lost 1 base, and 3 bases stayed unmatched. Looked up from germline, CDR1 is LNHNV and CDR2 is YYDKDF (reference sequence). This CDR3 is built from 14 residues. The CDR3, as DNA: TGTGCCACCAGTGTGGACAGGGGCACAGATACGCAGTATTTT. The encoded protein is CATSVDRGTDTQYF.

This rearrangement joins TRBV3-1 (or the pseudogene TRBV3-2) to TRBJ1-1; D gene ambiguous. V lost 1 base, J lost 1 base, and 7 bases lay in between. This CDR3 has 14 amino acids. Germline CDR1 LGHDT, CDR2 YNNKEL (reference sequence). CDR3 residues: CASSQVPRNTEAFF. CDR3 coding DNA: TGTGCCAGCAGCCAAGTCCCTCGGAACACTGAAGCTTTCTTT.

This chain connects TRBV5-4 to TRBJ2-3, with 16 bases that match TRBD2. The V segment lost 3 bases and the J segment 6 bases; nucleotides outside the gene matches: 7. Germline CDR1 SGHNT, CDR2 YYREEE (reference sequence). This CDR3 is 17 amino acids long. The CDR3 sequence: CASSSGTSGRAPDTQYF. The CDR3 DNA reads TGTGCCAGCAGCTCCGGGACTAGCGGGAGGGCTCCCGATACGCAGTATTTT.

In nucleotides, the CDR3 is TGTGCCATCAGGGACAGAGTGCAAGAGACCCAGTACTTC. Its translation is CAIRDRVQETQYF. This chain links TRBV10-3 with TRBJ2-5, with a weak D call TRBD1 (6 bases). Trimming cost V 6 bases and J 2 bases, with 10 bases left between them. Germline V gene lookup returns CDR1 ENHRY and CDR2 SYGVKD. This CDR3 has 13 residues.

The chain is built from TRBV15 and TRBJ2-3, with 9 bases matching TRBD1. Unmatched junction bases numbered 6, after V lost 0 bases and J lost 2 bases. This CDR3 has 17 residues. Looked up from germline, CDR1 is LNHNV and CDR2 is YYDKDF (reference sequence). The CDR3 spells CATSRDPTGGFTDTQYF. Written as DNA, the CDR3 is TGTGCCACCAGCAGAGACCCGACAGGGGGATTCACAGATACGCAGTATTTT.

The chain joins TRBV19 to TRBJ1-2; the match to TRBD1 covers 8 bases. The CDR3 is 15 amino acids. V gave up 0 bases and J gave up 5 bases; unmatched junction bases: 5. Germline V gene lookup returns CDR1 LNHDA and CDR2 SQIVND (reference sequence). CDR3 nucleotide sequence: TGTGCCAGTAGTATAGAGGCAGGGGGCGTTTATGGCTACACCTTC. Protein product: CASSIEAGGVYGYTF.

The chain uses TRBV3-1 (or the pseudogene TRBV3-2) and TRBJ2-3; weak D call: TRBD2 (5 bases). Trimming took 0 bases from V and 6 from J, leaving 19 bases between them. The CDR3 length is 17 residues. From germline, CDR1 is LGHDT and CDR2 YNNKEL (reference sequence). CDR3 DNA sequence: TGTGCCAGCAGCCAAGATAACAAGGCTAGCTTTTCCGATACGCAGTATTTT. Encoded protein: CASSQDNKASFSDTQYF.

The chain combines TRBV18 with TRBJ1-6; possibly TRBD1 for D (6 bases). V shed 1 base and J shed 8 bases, with 6 bases lying between them. This CDR3 has 13 amino acids. Germline values: CDR1 KGHSH, CDR2 LQKENI. Here the CDR3 reads CASSPHRDSPLHF. As DNA, the CDR3 is TGTGCCAGCTCACCACACAGGGATTCACCCCTCCACTTT. Together with reference TRBV18 and TRBJ1-6, the CDR3 gives the full variable domain: NAGVMQNPRHLVRRRGQEARLRCSPMKGHSHVYWYRQLPEEGLKFMVYLQKENIIDESGMPKERFSAEFPKEGPSILRIQQVVRGDSAAYFCASSPHRDSPLHFGNGTRLTVT.

The rearrangement joins TRBV7-8 to TRBJ1-5, with D possibly matching TRBD1 (5 bases). The V gene lost 8 bases and the J gene lost 5 bases, with 10 bases spanning the gap. CDR3 size: 12 residues. Germline CDR1 SGHVS, CDR2 FQNEAQ. CDR3 residues: CASGVRDQPQHF. The CDR3, as DNA: TGTGCCAGCGGAGTCAGGGATCAGCCCCAGCATTTT.

The rearrangement links TRBV3-1 (or the pseudogene TRBV3-2) to TRBJ2-5; tentatively, D is TRBD2 (6 bases). The CDR3 spans 15 residues. Germline assignment: CDR1 LGHDT and CDR2 YNNKEL (reference sequence). Trimming cost V 4 bases and J 4 bases, with 16 bases left between them. The CDR3, as DNA: TGTGCCAGCAGCCCCGACTCGGGAGACCGAGAGACCCAGTACTTC. Its translation: CASSPDSGDRETQYF.

This chain links TRBV25-1 with TRBJ2-3, with 9 bases lining up with TRBD2. V dropped 6 bases and J dropped 3; count of bases not matched to a gene: 4. There are 14 residues in the CDR3. Germline V gene lookup returns CDR1 MGHDK and CDR2 SYGVNS. The CDR3 bases are TGTGCCAGCAGCCGTAGCGGGGGTACAGATACGCAGTATTTT. Translating it yields CASSRSGGTDTQYF.

The gene calls are TRBV14 and TRBJ1-3, with unresolved D. Trimming took 0 bases from V and 0 from J, leaving 6 bases between them. Germline V lookup: CDR1 SGHDN, CDR2 FVKESK. The CDR3 runs 15 residues. The CDR3 nucleotides are TGTGCCAGCAGCCAAGAAGTCGGCTCTGGAAACACCATATATTTT. Its translation: CASSQEVGSGNTIYF. The whole variable domain, remainder taken from reference TRBV14 and TRBJ1-3, is EAGVTQFPSHSVIEKGQTVTLRCDPISGHDNLYWYRRVMGKEIKFLLHFVKESKQDESGMPNNRFLAERTGGTYSTLKVQPAELEDSGVYFCASSQEVGSGNTIYFGEGSWLTVV.

The chain employs TRBV18 and TRBJ2-3; 10 nucleotides match TRBD2. Germline CDR1 is KGHSH and CDR2 is LQKENI. V shed 2 bases, J shed 4 bases, and the junction held 3 bases outside the gene matches. There are 15 residues in the CDR3. For the CDR3, the DNA is TGTGCCAGCTCACCAAGCGGGGGGGCTCCAGATACGCAGTATTTT. Translated: CASSPSGGAPDTQYF.

The V and J genes are TRBV6-6 and TRBJ1-2, with 7 bases fitting TRBD1. Germline values: CDR1 MNHNY, CDR2 SVGAGI (reference sequence). Trimming at V came to 2 bases and at J to 3 bases, leaving 3 bases not matched to a gene. The CDR3 length is 14 residues. CDR3 DNA sequence: TGTGCCAGCAGTTACGACGGACAGGACTATGGCTACACCTTC. This encodes CASSYDGQDYGYTF.

CDR3 sequence reads: CASSRPRTGHTEAFF. CDR3 DNA sequence: TGTGCCAGTAGCCGACCCCGGACAGGCCACACTGAAGCTTTCTTT. The V call is TRBV19, the J call TRBJ1-1; TRBD1 aligns across 7 bases. The CDR3 is 15 amino acids. Germline lookup yields CDR1 LNHDA and CDR2 SQIVND (reference sequence). Trimming removed 6 bases from V and 3 bases from J; junction bases left unmatched: 10.

This chain joins TRBV6-5 and TRBJ1-5; D is perhaps TRBD1 (5 bases). CDR1 is MNHEY, CDR2 SVGAGI, per germline. Trimming pared 7 bases from V and 0 bases from J, leaving 13 bases between. This CDR3 comprises 15 residues. In DNA form, the CDR3 reads TGTGCCAGCATGGAAGGGACTTATAGCAATCAGCCCCAGCATTTT. Protein product: CASMEGTYSNQPQHF.

The chain is built from TRBV6-1 and TRBJ2-3; TRBD1 might be the D (6 bases). Germline V lookup: CDR1 MNHNS, CDR2 SASEGT. The CDR3 has 15 residues. V was cut by 6 bases and J by 1 base, with 14 bases left in between. The CDR3 protein is CASRETKGGTDTQYF. The DNA for the CDR3 is TGTGCCAGCAGGGAGACTAAGGGGGGCACAGATACGCAGTATTTT.

The genes are TRBV7-6 and TRBJ2-1, with D unclear. The CDR3 is 13 residues long. Germline-derived CDR1 and CDR2 are SGHVS and FNYEAQ. V shed 1 base and J shed 6 bases, with 7 bases lying between them. The CDR3 region has the DNA TGTGCCAGCAGCTTAGGGTTCAGCAATGAGCAGTTCTTC. Translating it yields CASSLGFSNEQFF.

Details on this clone: Other DNA sequences in the sample encode the same CDR3. The rearrangement uses TRBV5-1 and TRBJ1-1, with D perhaps matching TRBD1 (6 bases). The CDR3 extends over 14 amino acids. Germline CDR1 is SGHRS and CDR2 is YFSETQ. Trimming took off 2 bases at V and 0 bases at J, with 8 bases between the two ends. The CDR3 loop is CASSLQGMNTEAFF. The CDR3 nucleotides are TGCGCCAGCAGCTTACAGGGAATGAACACTGAAGCTTTCTTT.

The V gene is TRBV6-4, the J gene TRBJ2-3, with a tentative D call TRBD2 (6 bases). Germline V gene data show CDR1 as MRHNA and CDR2 as SNTAGT. V gave up 5 bases and J gave up 4 bases, with 13 bases separating them. CDR3 length: 14 amino acids. The CDR3 spells CASSPRESADTQYF. The CDR3 DNA follows: TGTGCCAGCAGTCCCCGGGAGTCTGCAGATACGCAGTATTTT.

The chain combines TRBV5-1 with TRBJ2-1, with 11 nucleotides matching TRBD2. CDR1 is SGHRS, CDR2 YFSETQ, per germline. This CDR3 is 16 amino acids long. With V trimmed by 0 bases and J by 6 bases, 5 bases remained unmatched. The CDR3 coding sequence is TGCGCCAGCAGCTTGGTACTAGCGGGGGCCGCCAATGAGCAGTTCTTC. Translating it yields CASSLVLAGAANEQFF. The full variable domain, rest sourced from reference TRBV5-1 and TRBJ2-1, is KAGVTQTPRYLIKTRGQQVTLSCSPISGHRSVSWYQQTPGQGLQFLFEYFSETQRNKGNFPGRFSGRQFSNSRSEMNVSTLELGDSALYLCASSLVLAGAANEQFFGPGTRLTVL.

The rearrangement links TRBV5-1 to TRBJ1-3; D not resolved. The CDR3 totals 15 residues. Germline V lookup: CDR1 SGHRS, CDR2 YFSETQ. The germline V and J ends were trimmed by 4 bases and 0 bases, with 11 bases remaining between them. The CDR3 nucleotides read TGCGCCAGCAGCGTGGGAGACAACTCTGGAAACACCATATATTTT. This encodes CASSVGDNSGNTIYF.

The V gene is TRBV6-5, the J gene TRBJ1-6; D is possibly TRBD1 (6 bases). With 7 bases removed from V and 6 bases from J, the gap between germline ends came to 10 bases. There are 13 residues in the CDR3. Germline V gene sequence: CDR1 MNHEY, CDR2 SVGAGI. The CDR3 coding sequence is TGTGCCAGCAACAGGGAATCTAATTCACCCCTCCACTTT. Translated, it gives CASNRESNSPLHF.

The V and J genes are TRBV19 and TRBJ2-2; 9 bases are a match to TRBD2. The germline V gene has CDR1 LNHDA and CDR2 SQIVND (reference sequence). This CDR3 region has 15 residues. V gave up 9 bases and J gave up 4 bases; unmatched junction bases: 9. In DNA form, the CDR3 reads TGTGCCAGCCGCGCTAGCGGGGTGAGCACCGGGGAGCTGTTTTTT. Amino acids: CASRASGVSTGELFF.

CDR3 sequence (DNA): TGCGCCAGCAGCTTGGCGACGGGTGTTCAGCCCCAGCATTTT. This codes for CASSLATGVQPQHF. The rearrangement links TRBV5-1 to TRBJ1-5; D unclear. Germline V gives CDR1 SGHRS, CDR2 YFSETQ. This CDR3 region has 14 residues. Trimming took off 0 bases at V and 6 bases at J, with 10 bases between the two ends.

This chain connects TRBV19 to TRBJ2-1; TRBD2 aligns across 9 bases. This CDR3 region has 17 residues. Germline V gene data show CDR1 as LNHDA and CDR2 as SQIVND (reference sequence). V shed 7 bases and J 0 bases; nucleotides not matched to a gene: 10. The CDR3 loop reads CASTPSGRSSSYNEQFF. The CDR3 DNA reads as TGTGCCAGTACACCCAGCGGGAGGTCGAGCTCCTACAATGAGCAGTTCTTC.

This rearrangement joins TRBV6-5 to TRBJ1-3; possible D gene TRBD1, 6 bases. The CDR3 totals 15 residues. Trimming removed 6 bases from V and 6 bases from J, with 18 bases in between. The germline V gene encodes CDR1 MNHEY and CDR2 SVGAGI. CDR3 region: CASRATGGLENTIYF. The CDR3 DNA reads TGTGCCAGCAGAGCGACAGGAGGCTTGGAAAACACCATATATTTT.